This T cell receptor beta chain was captured by sequencing in a study of T cell changes during pregnancy in multiple sclerosis. The CDR3 extends over 13 amino acids. Trimming pared 6 bases from V and 8 bases from J, leaving 14 bases between. The V gene's germline CDR1 is SNHLY and CDR2 FYNNEI. Sequenced by immunoSEQ multiplex PCR; TCRdb stores in-frame clones only, minus some. The sample has approximately 38,000 clones, roughly 94% seen once; the top ten hold 1.5% to 2%. This chain connects TRBV2 to TRBJ2-1, with D uncertain. The sequenced sample was peripheral blood, obtained in the third trimester of pregnancy. The receptor's source is a female donor with multiple sclerosis, enrolled in a pregnancy study. As DNA, the CDR3 is TGTGCCAGCAGGAAAGAGGTAGTCGATGAGCAGTTCTTC. Translated: CASRKEVVDEQFF.